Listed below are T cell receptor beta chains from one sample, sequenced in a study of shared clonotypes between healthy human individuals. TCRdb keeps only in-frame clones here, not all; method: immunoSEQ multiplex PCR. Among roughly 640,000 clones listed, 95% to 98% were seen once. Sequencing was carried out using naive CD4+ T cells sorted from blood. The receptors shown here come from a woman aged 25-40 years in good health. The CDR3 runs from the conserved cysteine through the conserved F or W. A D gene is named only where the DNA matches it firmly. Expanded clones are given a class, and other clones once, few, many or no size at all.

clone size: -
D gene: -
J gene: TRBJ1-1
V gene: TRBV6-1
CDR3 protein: CASSEAGDFF
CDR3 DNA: TGTGCCAGCAGTGAAGCGGGGGATTTCTTT

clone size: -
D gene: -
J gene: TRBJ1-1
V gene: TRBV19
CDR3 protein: CASSIPGMNTEAFF
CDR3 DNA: TGTGCCAGTAGTATCCCCGGGATGAACACTGAAGCTTTCTTT

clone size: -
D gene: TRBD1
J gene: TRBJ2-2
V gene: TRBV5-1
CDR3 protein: CASSLEGTGNTGELFF
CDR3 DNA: TGCGCCAGCAGCTTGGAAGGGACAGGGAACACCGGGGAGCTGTTTTTT

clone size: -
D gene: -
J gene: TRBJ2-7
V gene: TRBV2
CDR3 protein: CASSEARDTSYEQYF
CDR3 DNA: TGTGCCAGCAGTGAAGCGCGGGACACCTCCTACGAGCAGTACTTC

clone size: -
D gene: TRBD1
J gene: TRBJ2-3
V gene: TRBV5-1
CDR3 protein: CASSLTGAADTQYF
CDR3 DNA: TGCGCCAGCAGCTTGACAGGGGCTGCAGATACGCAGTATTTT

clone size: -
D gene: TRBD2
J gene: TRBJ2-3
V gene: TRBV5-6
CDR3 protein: CASSGTLAGGLDTQYF
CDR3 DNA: TGTGCCAGCAGCGGGACACTAGCGGGAGGGCTAGATACGCAGTATTTT

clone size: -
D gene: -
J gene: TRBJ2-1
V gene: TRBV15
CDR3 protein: CATSREDTTWNEQFF
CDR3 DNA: TGTGCCACCAGCAGAGAGGACACGACGTGGAATGAGCAGTTCTTC

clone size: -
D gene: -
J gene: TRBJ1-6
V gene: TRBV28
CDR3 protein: CASSTGPQMNSPLHF
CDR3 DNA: TGTGCCAGCAGTACGGGACCTCAAATGAATTCACCCCTCCACTTT

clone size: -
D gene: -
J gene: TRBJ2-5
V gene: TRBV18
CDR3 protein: CASSPPSDWQETQYF
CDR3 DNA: TGTGCCAGCTCACCACCTTCGGACTGGCAAGAGACCCAGTACTTC

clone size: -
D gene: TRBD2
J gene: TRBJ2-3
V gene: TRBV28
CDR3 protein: CASSISLAGWADTQYF
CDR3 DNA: TGTGCCAGCAGTATCAGTCTAGCGGGGTGGGCAGATACGCAGTATTTT

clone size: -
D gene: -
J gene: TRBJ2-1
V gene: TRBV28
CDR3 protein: CASSWSRDNEQFF
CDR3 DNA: TGTGCCAGCAGTTGGTCCAGAGACAATGAGCAGTTCTTC

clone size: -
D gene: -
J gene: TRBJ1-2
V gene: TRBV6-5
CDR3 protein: CASSPTKGYGYTF
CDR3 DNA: TGTGCCAGCAGTCCGACGAAGGGCTATGGCTACACCTTC

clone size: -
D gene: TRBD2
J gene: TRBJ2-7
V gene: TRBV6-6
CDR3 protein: CASSYSLAGGPYEQYF
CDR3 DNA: TGTGCCAGCAGTTACTCGTTAGCGGGAGGGCCCTACGAGCAGTACTTC

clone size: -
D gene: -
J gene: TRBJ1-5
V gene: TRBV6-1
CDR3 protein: CASRVNQPQHF
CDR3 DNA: TGTGCCAGCAGGGTCAATCAGCCCCAGCATTTT

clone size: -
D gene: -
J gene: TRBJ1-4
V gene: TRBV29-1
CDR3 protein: CSAPDRTGEKLFF
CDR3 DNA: TGCAGCGCCCCGGACCGTACCGGGGAAAAACTGTTTTTT

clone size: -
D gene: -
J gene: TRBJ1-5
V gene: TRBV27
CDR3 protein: CASSSGDNSNQPQHF
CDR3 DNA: TGTGCCAGCAGTTCGGGTGATAATAGCAATCAGCCCCAGCATTTT

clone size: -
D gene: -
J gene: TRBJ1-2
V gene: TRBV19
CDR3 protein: CASSIGGQSDTF
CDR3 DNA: TGTGCCAGTAGTATAGGAGGGCAGTCGGACACCTTC

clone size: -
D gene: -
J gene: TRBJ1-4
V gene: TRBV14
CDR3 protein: CASSPRGRATNEKLFF
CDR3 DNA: TGTGCCAGCAGCCCCCGAGGACGGGCAACTAATGAAAAACTGTTTTTT

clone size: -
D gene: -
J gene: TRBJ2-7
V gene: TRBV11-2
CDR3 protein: CASRLGTFAYEQYF
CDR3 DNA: TGTGCCAGCCGGTTGGGGACATTCGCCTACGAGCAGTACTTC

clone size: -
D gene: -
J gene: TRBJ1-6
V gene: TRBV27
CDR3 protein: CASTPGLSSYNSPLHF
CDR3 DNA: TGTGCCAGTACCCCCGGTCTCAGCTCCTATAATTCACCCCTCCACTTT

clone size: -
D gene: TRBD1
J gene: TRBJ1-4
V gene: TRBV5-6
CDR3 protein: CASNRQGRVSEKLFF
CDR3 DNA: TGTGCCAGCAATCGACAGGGCCGGGTTAGTGAAAAACTGTTTTTT

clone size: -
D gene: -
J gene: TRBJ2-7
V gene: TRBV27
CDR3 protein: CASSSQGGKYEQYF
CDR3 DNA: TGTGCCAGCAGTTCCCAGGGCGGGAAATACGAGCAGTACTTC

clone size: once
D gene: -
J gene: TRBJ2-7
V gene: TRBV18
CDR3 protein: CASSPRTVSSSYEQYF
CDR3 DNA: TGTGCCAGCTCACCACGGACCGTCTCCTCCTCCTACGAGCAGTACTTC

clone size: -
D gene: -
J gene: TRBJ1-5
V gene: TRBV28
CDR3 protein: CASRTPQGSGQPQHF
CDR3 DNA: TGTGCCAGCCGCACCCCTCAGGGGTCAGGTCAGCCCCAGCATTTT

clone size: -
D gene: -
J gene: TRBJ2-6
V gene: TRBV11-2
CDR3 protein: CASSIGLTSLDSGANVLTF
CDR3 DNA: TGTGCCAGCAGCATAGGGCTGACTTCTCTCGACTCTGGGGCCAACGTCCTGACTTTC

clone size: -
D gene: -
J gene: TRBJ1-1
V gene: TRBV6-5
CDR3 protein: CASSRRNTEAFF
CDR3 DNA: TGTGCCAGCAGTCGTCGGAACACTGAAGCTTTCTTT

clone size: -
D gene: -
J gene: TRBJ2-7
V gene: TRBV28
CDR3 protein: CASQALYEQYF
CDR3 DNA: TGTGCCAGCCAGGCTCTCTACGAGCAGTACTTC

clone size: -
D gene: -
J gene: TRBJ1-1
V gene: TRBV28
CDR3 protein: CASFDAMNTEAFF
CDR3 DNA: TGTGCCAGTTTTGACGCCATGAACACTGAAGCTTTCTTT

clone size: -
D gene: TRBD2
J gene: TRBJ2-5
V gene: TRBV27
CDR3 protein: CASSSSRAGGGETQYF
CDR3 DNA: TGTGCCAGCAGTTCCTCCCGGGCGGGAGGAGGAGAGACCCAGTACTTC

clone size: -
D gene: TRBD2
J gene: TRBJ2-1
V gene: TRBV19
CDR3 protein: CASTTGPPSGTYNEQFF
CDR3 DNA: TGTGCCAGTACAACCGGCCCACCTAGCGGAACCTACAATGAGCAGTTCTTC

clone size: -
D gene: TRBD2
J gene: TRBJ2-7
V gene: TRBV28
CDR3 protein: CASSGREYYEQYF
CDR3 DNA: TGTGCCAGCAGCGGGCGGGAGTACTACGAGCAGTACTTC

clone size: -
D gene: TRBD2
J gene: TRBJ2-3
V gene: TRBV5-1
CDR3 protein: CASSPSGRTDTQYF
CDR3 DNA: TGCGCCAGCAGCCCTAGCGGGAGAACAGATACGCAGTATTTT

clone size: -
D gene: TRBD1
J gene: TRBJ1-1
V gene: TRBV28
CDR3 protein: CASGSQGAQATEAFF
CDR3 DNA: TGTGCCAGCGGATCACAGGGGGCGCAGGCCACTGAAGCTTTCTTT

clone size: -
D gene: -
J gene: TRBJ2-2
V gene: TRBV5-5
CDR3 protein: CASSASERIHTGELFF
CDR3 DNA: TGTGCCAGCAGCGCGTCTGAACGGATCCACACCGGGGAGCTGTTTTTT

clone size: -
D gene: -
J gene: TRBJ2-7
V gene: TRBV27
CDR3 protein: CASSLFSGAHYEQYF
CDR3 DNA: TGTGCCAGCAGTTTATTCTCGGGGGCGCACTACGAGCAGTACTTC

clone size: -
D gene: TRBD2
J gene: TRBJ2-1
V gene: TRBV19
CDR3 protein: CASSIGRLAGVPTHNEQFF
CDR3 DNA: TGTGCCAGTAGTATAGGGAGACTAGCGGGAGTCCCCACACACAATGAGCAGTTCTTC